A single sample gave rise to the 17 T cell receptor beta chains below, sequenced in a study of shared clonotypes between healthy human individuals. Data came from immunoSEQ multiplex PCR; TCRdb stores just in-frame clones and leaves some out. The profile shows roughly 1,500,000 clones, approximately 98.5% of them singletons. The sample was naive CD4+ T cells sorted from blood. Specified subset: CD45RA+ positively selected. These receptors were obtained from a young man in good health.

V and J are TRBV27 and TRBJ1-5; D is uncertain. The ends were cut back, 6 bases at V and 9 bases at J, with 18 bases in the middle. Germline V lookup: CDR1 MNHEY, CDR2 SMNVEV (reference sequence). The CDR3 has 14 amino acids. CDR3 nucleotides: TGTGCCAGCAGGGGTCTAGCTGGGAGTGGGCCCCAGCATTTT. Translation: CASRGLAGSGPQHF.

The rearrangement joins TRBV5-1 to TRBJ2-1, with no clear D. The CDR3 consists of 13 residues. With 4 bases removed from V and 6 bases from J, the gap between germline ends came to 11 bases. Germline V gives CDR1 SGHRS, CDR2 YFSETQ. CDR3 in DNA: TGCGCCAGCAGCAATTCAGGTAGCAATGAGCAGTTCTTC. Translation: CASSNSGSNEQFF.

This chain links TRBV7-3 with TRBJ2-1; 8 bases fit TRBD2. The V and J ends lost 5 bases and 5 bases, in that order; junction bases with no gene match: 5. Germline CDR1 is SGHTA and CDR2 is FQGTGA. The CDR3 sequence is 14 residues long. The CDR3 region is CASSPPGLDNEQFF. The DNA of the CDR3 is TGTGCCAGCAGCCCGCCGGGACTAGACAATGAGCAGTTCTTC.

This chain links TRBV11-3 with TRBJ2-3; perhaps TRBD2 as D (6 bases). CDR1 SGHNT and CDR2 YENEEA come from the germline V gene. With 5 bases removed from V and 2 bases from J, the gap between germline ends came to 14 bases. This CDR3 spans 15 amino acids. The CDR3 sequence: CASSLGLQLTDTQYF. CDR3 bases: TGTGCCAGCAGCCTGGGACTGCAACTCACAGATACGCAGTATTTT. The whole variable domain, remainder taken from reference TRBV11-3 and TRBJ2-3, is EAGVVQSPRYKIIEKKQPVAFWCNPISGHNTLYWYLQNLGQGPELLIRYENEEAVDDSQLPKDRFSAERLKGVDSTLKIQPAELGDSAVYLCASSLGLQLTDTQYFGPGTRLTVL.

V gene TRBV7-6 combines with J gene TRBJ2-5; no reliable D call. This CDR3 region has 14 residues. V was shortened by 4 bases and J by 4 bases, with 13 bases between the two germline ends. Germline V gene lookup returns CDR1 SGHVS and CDR2 FNYEAQ. The CDR3 protein is CASSSALGAETQYF. The CDR3 bases are TGTGCCAGCAGCTCGGCGTTAGGCGCAGAGACCCAGTACTTC.

The chain joins TRBV4-3 to TRBJ1-1; a weak D match, TRBD1 (5 bases). With 0 bases removed from V and 1 base from J, the gap between germline ends came to 6 bases. This CDR3 has 14 residues. Looked up from germline, CDR1 is LGHNA and CDR2 is YSLEER. CDR3 in amino acids: CASSQETENTEAFF. The CDR3, as DNA: TGCGCCAGCAGCCAAGAGACAGAGAACACTGAAGCTTTCTTT.

The CDR3 sequence is CASSFRAEYNEQFF. CDR3 nucleotide sequence: TGTGCCAGCAGTTTTAGGGCGGAATACAATGAGCAGTTCTTC. The genes are TRBV27 and TRBJ2-1; unclear D gene. V was cut by 3 bases and J by 4 bases, with 10 bases left in between. The CDR3 spans 14 residues. CDR1 MNHEY and CDR2 SMNVEV come from the germline V gene (reference sequence).

The V call is TRBV18, the J call TRBJ2-3; 11 nucleotides agree with TRBD1. Germline V gives CDR1 KGHSH, CDR2 LQKENI. The ends lost 1 base at V and 4 bases at J; junction bases unmatched: 7. The CDR3 is 17 amino acids. The CDR3 DNA follows: TGTGCCAGCTCACCACTGGGGCCGGGACAGGGGGCAGATACGCAGTATTTT. Amino acids: CASSPLGPGQGADTQYF.

The gene calls are TRBV5-4 and TRBJ1-2; 11 bases line up with TRBD1. The CDR3 loop spans 16 amino acids. V was clipped by 0 bases and J by 6 bases; unmatched bases: 7. Germline CDR1 reads SGHNT; CDR2 reads YYREEE (reference sequence). This CDR3 is CASSLVGQGAFNGYTF. The CDR3 coding sequence is TGTGCCAGCAGCTTGGTTGGACAGGGGGCATTTAATGGCTACACCTTC.

The rearrangement links TRBV5-4 to TRBJ2-3; tentatively, D is TRBD2 (5 bases). CDR1 is SGHNT, CDR2 YYREEE, per germline (reference sequence). The CDR3 is made up of 15 amino acids. The ends were cut back, 6 bases at V and 2 bases at J, with 16 bases in the middle. CDR3 amino acids: CASTPRLSNTDTQYF. The CDR3, as DNA: TGTGCCAGCACCCCTAGACTAAGCAACACAGATACGCAGTATTTT.

This clone appeared once. The chain recombines TRBV5-4 with TRBJ2-2, with a possible D match to TRBD1 (5 bases). Trimming removed 3 bases from V and 6 bases from J, with 9 bases in between. This CDR3 is 13 amino acids long. The germline gives CDR1 SGHNT, CDR2 YYREEE (reference sequence). The CDR3 region is CASSSQGPGELFF. DNA of the CDR3: TGTGCCAGCAGCTCCCAGGGCCCCGGGGAGCTGTTTTTT.

This CDR3 reads CASSLILADETQYF. CDR3 in DNA: TGTGCCAGCAGTCTTATCCTAGCAGACGAGACCCAGTACTTC. The J gene is TRBJ2-5, the V gene TRBV28; perhaps TRBD2 as D (5 bases). Germline V CDR1 and CDR2: MDHEN, SYDVKM. The CDR3 covers 14 residues. V lost 5 bases and J lost 5, with 15 bases in between. The whole variable domain, remainder taken from reference TRBV28 and TRBJ2-5, is DVKVTQSSRYLVKRTGEKVFLECVQDMDHENMFWYRQDPGLGLRLIYFSYDVKMKEKGDIPEGYSVSREKKERFSLILESASTNQTSMYLCASSLILADETQYFGPGTRLLVL.

This chain connects TRBV27 to TRBJ2-5, with TRBD2 matching over 14 bases. Germline CDR1 and CDR2: MNHEY and SMNVEV (reference sequence). V was pared by 10 bases and J by 2 bases, with 9 bases of the junction left unmatched. The CDR3 length is 16 residues. CDR3 coding DNA: TGTGCCACCCAGAGGACTAGCGGGAGGAGGCAAGAGACCCAGTACTTC. This gives the protein CATQRTSGRRQETQYF.

As regards this clone: The sample contains more than one DNA sequence encoding this CDR3. The V gene is TRBV19, the J gene TRBJ1-5; 7 bases are shared with TRBD1. CDR3 size: 12 residues. Germline values: CDR1 LNHDA, CDR2 SQIVND (reference sequence). Trimming took 6 bases from V and 7 from J; bases not matched to a gene: 3. The CDR3 region is CASSVRGQPQHF. CDR3 sequence (DNA): TGTGCCAGTAGCGTCAGGGGGCAGCCCCAGCATTTT.

The chain joins TRBV21-1 to TRBJ2-7; the D segment call TRBD1 is taken from the table without a DNA check. TRBV21-1 is labeled a pseudogene. This CDR3 has 18 residues. DNA of the CDR3: TGTGCCAGCAGCAAAAAGGGGCCCGTAGCTGGATGGGCCTACGAGCAGTACTTC. This translates into CASSKKGPVAGWAYEQYF.

The V gene is TRBV5-6, the J gene TRBJ1-1; 10 bases line up with TRBD1. This CDR3 contains 16 residues. Losses at the gene ends were 2 bases for V and 0 bases for J; bases not matched to a gene: 4. CDR1 and CDR2 (germline): SGHDT, YYEEEE. The CDR3 loop reads CASSLRQGAMNTEAFF. CDR3 bases: TGTGCCAGCAGCTTACGACAGGGGGCGATGAACACTGAAGCTTTCTTT.

The V gene is TRBV27, the J gene TRBJ1-2; no firm D call. Trimming removed 6 bases at V and 6 bases at J, with 26 bases between. The germline V gene has CDR1 MNHEY and CDR2 SMNVEV (reference sequence). The CDR3 extends over 17 amino acids. The CDR3 region is CASRTSGGKGGSNGYTF. The CDR3 region has the DNA TGTGCCAGCAGGACATCGGGAGGGAAAGGAGGAAGTAATGGCTACACCTTC.